The T cell receptor beta chain described here comes from a study of blood T cell repertoires in COVID-19. Repertoires were generated with immunoSEQ multiplex PCR, while TCRdb's copy carries only in-frame clones and drops some. The sample includes approximately 77,000 clones, roughly 90% of them seen just once. This CDR3 comprises 15 residues. V lost 5 bases to trimming and J lost 4 bases; unmatched junction nucleotides: 7. From germline, CDR1 is LNHDA and CDR2 SQIVND (reference sequence). This sequence was found in a man in his forties or fifties with active COVID-19. V and J are TRBV19 and TRBJ1-2, with 10 bases fitting TRBD1. Sequenced input: peripheral blood. CDR3 in amino acids: CASSASGQGTYGYTF. The CDR3, as DNA: TGTGCCAGTAGTGCATCGGGACAGGGGACCTATGGCTACACCTTC.